This TCR beta chain stems from a study of T cell responses to AZD1222 COVID-19 vaccine. The data were produced by immunoSEQ multiplex PCR, yet TCRdb's version contains in-frame clones alone and is incomplete. The sample contains roughly 150,000 clones, roughly nine tenths of which appear only once. V was shortened by 1 base and J by 5 bases, with 14 bases between the two germline ends. The CDR3 totals 15 residues. Per germline, CDR1 SGHTA and CDR2 FQGNSA. The specimen comprised peripheral blood, sampled 28 days after the second AZD1222 dose. This receptor was identified in an adult who received the AZD1222 COVID-19 vaccine. V gene TRBV7-2 combines with J gene TRBJ2-5; D remains ambiguous. The CDR3 coding sequence is TGTGCCAGCAGCTTAGGAAACGGGCAGTTCGAGACCCAGTACTTC. Its protein product is CASSLGNGQFETQYF.